These 20 T cell receptor beta chains originate from one sample sequenced in a study of T-cell memory formation after mild COVID-19. From the 5' RACE reads, TCRdb called clonotypes with MiXCR, one entry per CDR3 protein. Among roughly 310,000 distinct CDR3 sequences listed, about 16% were seen once. The specimen sequenced was PBMCs or a T cell subset sorted from them (not recorded which). These receptors all stem from a man between 18 and 35 years old who had mild COVID-19 (a few samples of this study predate the infection). Cell type and time point are not known.

This clonotype was seen only a few times. CDR3 in amino acids: CASSAPPGQGFINEQFF. The CDR3, as DNA: TGTGCCAGCAGCGCACCTCCGGGACAGGGGTTTATCAATGAGCAGTTCTTC. The chain has TRBV21-1 and TRBJ2-1; the D segment call TRBD1 is taken from the table without a DNA check. TRBV21-1 is noted as a pseudogene. There are 17 residues in the CDR3.

V usage is TRBV7-2 and J usage is TRBJ1-1, with D hard to call. The germline gives CDR1 SGHTA, CDR2 FQGNSA. The V end lost 4 bases, the J end lost 4 bases, and 13 bases lay between the germline ends. This CDR3 is 14 amino acids long. For the CDR3, the DNA is TGTGCCAGCAGCTACCCAAGGCCTACCACTGAAGCTTTCTTT. It specifies CASSYPRPTTEAFF.

This clonotype showed up just a few times. The chain recombines TRBV5-1 with TRBJ2-2; 15 bases match TRBD2. Germline assignment: CDR1 SGHRS and CDR2 YFSETQ. Unmatched junction bases numbered 4, after V lost 4 bases and J lost 3 bases. The CDR3 length is 17 residues. The CDR3 region has the DNA TGCGCCAGCAGCGTCGGACTAGCGGGGGGGCACACCGGGGAGCTGTTTTTT. Protein sequence: CASSVGLAGGHTGELFF.

CDR3 coding DNA: TGCGCCAGCAAGACAGGGGGTGGCAATGAGCAGTTCTTC. The encoded protein is CASKTGGGNEQFF. This sequence joins TRBV5-1 and TRBJ2-1; 9 positions agree with TRBD1. V was pared by 6 bases and J by 6 bases, with 4 bases of the junction left unmatched. The germline V gene has CDR1 SGHRS and CDR2 YFSETQ. The CDR3 loop spans 13 amino acids.

Many counts were recorded for this clonotype. The CDR3 coding sequence is TGTGCCAGCAGCTCGGAAGCGGATACGCAGTATTTT. The encoded protein is CASSSEADTQYF. The chain uses TRBV7-2 and TRBJ2-3; D uncertain. The CDR3 covers 12 residues. Per germline, CDR1 SGHTA and CDR2 FQGNSA. V shed 4 bases and J shed 6 bases, with 8 bases lying between them. The complete variable domain, with remaining parts taken from reference TRBV7-2 and TRBJ2-3, reads GAGVSQSPSNKVTEKGKDVELRCDPISGHTALYWYRQSLGQGLEFLIYFQGNSAPDKSGLPSDRFSAERTGGSVSTLTIQRTQQEDSAVYLCASSSEADTQYFGPGTRLTVL.

This chain joins TRBV7-2 and TRBJ2-3, with TRBD1 matching 9 bases. The CDR3 spans 14 residues. Germline lookup yields CDR1 SGHTA and CDR2 FQGNSA. After removal of 3 bases from V and 8 bases from J, the junction contained 6 bases not matched to a gene. CDR3 amino acids: CASSFTGGAGTQYF. The CDR3 coding sequence is TGTGCCAGCAGCTTTACAGGGGGCGCGGGTACGCAGTATTTT.

This clonotype was detected a few times. The chain combines TRBV4-3 with TRBJ2-3; 10 positions match TRBD2. CDR3 length: 14 residues. The germline V gene has CDR1 LGHNA and CDR2 YSLEER. With V trimmed by 4 bases and J by 5 bases, 3 bases remained unmatched. The CDR3 protein is CASSPGTSEDTQYF. The CDR3 nucleotides read TGCGCCAGCAGCCCGGGGACTAGCGAAGATACGCAGTATTTT.

This clonotype was recorded a few times. This chain joins TRBV7-2 and TRBJ1-2; D unresolved. CDR1 is SGHTA and CDR2 is FQGNSA in the germline V gene. The CDR3 loop spans 13 amino acids. V was pared by 4 bases and J by 6 bases, with 12 bases between. The DNA of the CDR3 is TGTGCCAGCAGCTATGGCCTAGGAGATGGCTACACCTTC. Translating gives CASSYGLGDGYTF.

The chain combines TRBV5-1 with TRBJ1-1; unclear D gene. Per germline, CDR1 SGHRS and CDR2 YFSETQ. The CDR3 totals 13 residues. V lost 4 bases to trimming and J lost 1 base, with 8 bases between them. CDR3 residues: CASSAPWNTEAFF. The CDR3 DNA is TGCGCCAGCAGCGCCCCTTGGAACACTGAAGCTTTCTTT.

This clonotype was seen only a few times. V gene TRBV12-3 or TRBV12-4 combines with J gene TRBJ1-6, with TRBD1 as a possible D gene (6 bases). The CDR3 covers 14 residues. Trimming left V 6 bases short and J 6 bases short, with 12 bases between. CDR3 sequence reads: CASSGQGGNSPLHF. In nucleotides, the CDR3 is TGTGCCAGCAGCGGACAAGGGGGTAATTCACCCCTCCACTTT.

This clonotype has more than one count but fewer than ten. The J gene is TRBJ1-6, the V gene TRBV7-6, with D possibly TRBD1 on 5 matching bases. V lost 4 bases, J lost 14 bases, and 12 bases lay in between. Germline CDR1 reads SGHVS; CDR2 reads FNYEAQ. There are 12 residues in the CDR3. CDR3 DNA sequence: TGTGCCAGCAGCTCCCCCGGGACCACCCTCCACTTT. Protein: CASSSPGTTLHF.

In this sample, this clonotype turned up a few times. The rearrangement joins TRBV27 to TRBJ2-5; D is unclear. Trimming removed 0 bases at V and 5 bases at J, with 25 bases between. There are 19 residues in the CDR3. Germline CDR1 is MNHEY and CDR2 is SMNVEV (reference sequence). DNA for the CDR3: TGTGCCAGCAGTTTATCCGTAACAGATCCGTTCGTCCCACAGGAGACCCAGTACTTC. Translation gives CASSLSVTDPFVPQETQYF.

This clonotype occurred a few times. The V and J genes are TRBV5-1 and TRBJ1-1, with 7 bases aligning to TRBD1. CDR3 length: 14 amino acids. In germline, CDR1 is SGHRS, CDR2 YFSETQ. The J segment lost 10 bases and the V segment lost 0 bases, leaving 9 bases of the junction unmatched. The CDR3: CASSLGGGTARAFF. DNA of the CDR3: TGCGCCAGCAGCTTGGGGGGAGGGACAGCCCGAGCTTTCTTT.

The V gene is TRBV6-2 or TRBV6-3, the J gene TRBJ1-2; no clear D. CDR1 and CDR2 from the germline V gene are MNHEY and SVGEGT. This CDR3 contains 13 residues. V was trimmed by 2 bases and J by 4 bases, leaving 8 bases between them. CDR3 coding DNA: TGTGCCAGCAGTTACGAGGGTCCCTATGGCTACACCTTC. Translation: CASSYEGPYGYTF.

This clonotype was detected only a few times. The chain recombines TRBV27 with TRBJ1-2; D gene uncertain. Germline values: CDR1 MNHEY, CDR2 SMNVEV (reference sequence). Trimming stripped 0 bases from V and 5 bases from J, with 4 bases between. This CDR3 is 12 amino acids long. Here the CDR3 reads CASSLSPYGYTF. DNA of the CDR3: TGTGCCAGCAGTTTATCCCCGTATGGCTACACCTTC.

This clonotype was counted between two and nine times. The V and J genes are TRBV4-1 and TRBJ2-1; D remains ambiguous. V lost 3 bases and J 6 bases, leaving 12 bases between the germline ends. The CDR3 is made up of 14 amino acids. CDR1 MGHRA and CDR2 YSYEKL come from the germline V gene. In DNA form, the CDR3 reads TGCGCCAGCAGCCACCTCGGACCGTCCAATGAGCAGTTCTTC. Amino acids: CASSHLGPSNEQFF.

The sample holds a few counts of this clonotype. The rearrangement links TRBV12-3 or TRBV12-4 to TRBJ1-2, with a possible D match to TRBD1 (6 bases). Trimming shortened V by 8 bases and J by 1 base, and 17 bases separated the two germline ends. The CDR3 is 15 residues long. The CDR3 reads CASGTSGENNYGYTF. Here the CDR3 DNA reads TGTGCCAGCGGCACCTCAGGGGAGAATAACTATGGCTACACCTTC.

This clonotype was seen at least ten times. The chain uses TRBV5-5 and TRBJ1-5, with TRBD1 matching over 7 bases. CDR3 length: 15 amino acids. With 1 base clipped from V and 7 bases from J, the junction kept 8 bases outside the gene matches. CDR1 and CDR2 (germline): SGHKS, YYEKEE (reference sequence). The DNA for the CDR3 is TGTGCCAGCAGCTTGAGGGGGAACAGGGGACAGCCCCAGCATTTT. Residues: CASSLRGNRGQPQHF.

This clonotype was detected only a few times. This rearrangement joins TRBV5-6 to TRBJ2-7; D not resolved. The CDR3 has 17 amino acids. Germline V lookup: CDR1 SGHDT, CDR2 YYEEEE. Trimming removed 0 bases from V and 0 bases from J, with 16 bases in between. The DNA for the CDR3 is TGTGCCAGCAGCTTGGATACAGCCAGGCAGAGCTCCTACGAGCAGTACTTC. It codes for CASSLDTARQSSYEQYF.

V and J are TRBV5-1 and TRBJ1-1; 8 nucleotides match TRBD1. V was pared by 3 bases and J by 6 bases, with 4 bases of the junction left unmatched. Germline V gene sequence: CDR1 SGHRS, CDR2 YFSETQ. This CDR3 region has 13 residues. The CDR3 loop reads CASSYGQGSEAFF. The CDR3 nucleotides read TGCGCCAGCAGCTATGGACAGGGCTCTGAAGCTTTCTTT.